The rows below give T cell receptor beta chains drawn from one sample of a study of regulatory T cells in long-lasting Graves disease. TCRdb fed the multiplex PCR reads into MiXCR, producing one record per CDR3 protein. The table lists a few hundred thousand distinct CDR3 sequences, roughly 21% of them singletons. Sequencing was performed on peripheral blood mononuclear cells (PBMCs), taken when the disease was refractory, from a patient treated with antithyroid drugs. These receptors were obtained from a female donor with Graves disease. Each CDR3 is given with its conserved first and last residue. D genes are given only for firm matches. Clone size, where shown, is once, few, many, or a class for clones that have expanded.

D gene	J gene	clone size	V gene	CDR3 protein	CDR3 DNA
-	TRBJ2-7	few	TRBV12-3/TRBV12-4	CASSTGLGEQYF	TGTGCCAGCAGTACGGGACTCGGGGAGCAGTACTTC
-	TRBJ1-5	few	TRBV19	CASSIGGGSNQPQHF	TGTGCCAGTAGTATAGGTGGGGGTAGCAATCAGCCCCAGCATTTT
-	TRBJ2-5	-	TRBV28	CASSLSFRGSGSQETQYF	TGTGCCAGCAGTTTATCTTTTAGAGGAAGCGGGTCCCAAGAGACCCAGTACTTC
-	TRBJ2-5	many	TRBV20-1	CSASLGQQETQYF	TGCAGTGCTTCCCTAGGACAGCAAGAGACCCAGTACTTC
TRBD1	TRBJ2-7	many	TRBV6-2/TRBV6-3	CASCTRDRGREQYF	TGTGCCAGCTGTACTCGGGACAGGGGTCGCGAGCAGTACTTC
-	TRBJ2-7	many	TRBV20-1	CSATGPNFAGLPYEQYF	TGCAGTGCTACGGGCCCGAACTTCGCGGGGCTCCCCTACGAGCAGTACTTC
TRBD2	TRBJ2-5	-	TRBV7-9	CASSLQVGGGETQYF	TGTGCCAGCAGCTTACAAGTGGGGGGGGGAGAGACCCAGTACTTC
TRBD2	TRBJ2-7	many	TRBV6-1	CASSGRGLRGLETLEQYF	TGTGCCAGCAGTGGAAGAGGGCTCCGGGGACTAGAAACACTCGAGCAGTACTTC
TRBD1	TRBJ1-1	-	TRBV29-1	CSAGQGGIGAFF	TGCAGCGCGGGACAGGGTGGAATTGGAGCTTTCTTT
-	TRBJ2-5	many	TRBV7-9	CASSLFGGQETQYF	TGTGCCAGCAGCTTATTCGGGGGCCAAGAGACCCAGTACTTC
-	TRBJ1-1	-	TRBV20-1	CSAQNVRALNTEAFF	TGCAGTGCCCAAAATGTTAGGGCACTGAACACTGAAGCTTTCTTT
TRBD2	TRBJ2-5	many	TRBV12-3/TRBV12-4	CASSFHSGKETQYF	TGTGCCAGCAGTTTCCATAGCGGGAAAGAGACCCAGTACTTC
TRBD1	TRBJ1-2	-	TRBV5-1	CASSSLDRLRNYGYTF	TGCGCCAGCAGCTCTCTGGACAGGTTGAGGAACTATGGCTACACCTTC
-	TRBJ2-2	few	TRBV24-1	CATSRRGSIGELFF	TGTGCCACCAGTAGAAGGGGGTCTATAGGGGAGCTGTTTTTT
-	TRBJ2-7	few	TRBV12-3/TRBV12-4	CASSFGQSGDEQYF	TGTGCCAGCAGTTTCGGTCAGTCAGGCGACGAGCAGTACTTC
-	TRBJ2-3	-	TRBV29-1	CSVAETGATDTQYF	TGCAGCGTTGCCGAGACGGGAGCAACAGATACGCAGTATTTT
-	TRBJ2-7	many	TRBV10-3	CAISEKRGSGYEQYF	TGTGCCATCAGTGAGAAGAGGGGATCGGGGTACGAGCAGTACTTC
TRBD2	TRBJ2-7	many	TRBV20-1	CSAPRGGSSEQYF	TGCAGTGCACCGCGGGGCGGGAGCAGCGAGCAGTACTTC
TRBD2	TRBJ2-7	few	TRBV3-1	CASSTGLAGYEQYF	TGTGCCAGCAGCACCGGACTAGCGGGGTACGAGCAGTACTTC
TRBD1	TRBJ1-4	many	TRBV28	CASSLEGQGGEKLFF	TGTGCCAGCAGCTTAGAAGGACAGGGTGGTGAAAAACTGTTTTTT
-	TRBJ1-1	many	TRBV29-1	CSAVTPNTEAFF	TGCAGCGCCGTGACACCGAACACTGAAGCTTTCTTT
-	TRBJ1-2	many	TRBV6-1	CASSENSLRGRGYTF	TGTGCCAGCAGTGAAAATTCGCTTCGGGGGCGAGGCTACACCTTC
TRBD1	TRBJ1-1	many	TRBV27	CASNPDRVSSTEAFF	TGTGCCAGCAATCCTGACAGGGTAAGCAGCACTGAAGCTTTCTTT
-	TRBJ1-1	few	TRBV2	CASSYRLLNTEAFF	TGTGCCAGCAGTTACAGGTTACTGAACACTGAAGCTTTCTTT
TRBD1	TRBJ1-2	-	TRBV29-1	CSVEQLGMVTGGYGYTF	TGCAGCGTAGAGCAACTCGGAATGGTGACAGGGGGGTATGGCTACACCTTC
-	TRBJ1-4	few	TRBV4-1	CASSESYMGGEKLFF	TGCGCCAGCAGCGAAAGCTATATGGGTGGTGAAAAACTGTTTTTT
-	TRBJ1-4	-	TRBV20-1	CSARGLTGSNEKLFF	TGCAGTGCTAGAGGTTTGACGGGGTCGAATGAAAAACTGTTTTTT
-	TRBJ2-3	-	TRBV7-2	CASSPPGTRIGDTQYF	TGTGCCAGCAGCCCGCCCGGGACACGGATTGGGGATACGCAGTATTTT
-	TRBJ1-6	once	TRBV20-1	CSARDRWPSEALLGSPLHF	TGCAGTGCTAGAGATAGATGGCCCTCGGAGGCTCTACTAGGTTCACCCCTCCACTTT
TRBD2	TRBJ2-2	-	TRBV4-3	CASSQDPQERELRRELFF	TGCGCCAGCAGCCAAGATCCTCAGGAGCGGGAGTTAAGGCGGGAGCTGTTTTTT